The 18 T cell receptor beta chains below were found in one sample sequenced in a study of OX40 agonist ivuxolimab in advanced cancers. The repertoire was sequenced with immunoSEQ multiplex PCR; TCRdb's copy has only in-frame clones and lacks some. The sample yields 70,000 or so clones, around 90% seen once. The input for sequencing was CD4+ or CD8+ T cells sorted from blood, taken in a trial of the OX40 agonist ivuxolimab. The receptors here all came from an adult with an advanced solid tumor such as melanoma, head and neck, liver or kidney cancer.

This clone was recorded once. The genes are TRBV28 and TRBJ1-1; D is uncertain. CDR1 MDHEN and CDR2 SYDVKM come from the germline V gene. V lost 2 bases, J lost 4 bases, and 11 bases lay in between. The CDR3 sequence is 14 residues long. The CDR3 loop reads CASSLRARITEAFF. The CDR3 coding sequence is TGTGCCAGCAGTTTACGGGCGAGGATCACTGAAGCTTTCTTT.

The J gene is TRBJ2-1, the V gene TRBV5-1; TRBD2 matches 10 bases. J gave up 3 bases and V 3 bases, and 3 bases lay outside the gene matches. CDR1 and CDR2 from the germline V gene are SGHRS and YFSETQ. The CDR3 has 15 amino acids. In nucleotides, the CDR3 is TGCGCCAGCAGCTCCATAGCGGGAGGCTACAATGAGCAGTTCTTC. Translating it yields CASSSIAGGYNEQFF.

The rearrangement uses TRBV19 and TRBJ1-1; D remains unclear. Germline-derived CDR1 and CDR2 are LNHDA and SQIVND (reference sequence). Trimming removed 4 bases from V and 3 bases from J, with 9 bases in between. The length of the CDR3 is 13 residues. For the CDR3, the DNA is TGTGCCAGTAGTAGGAATATGGACACTGAAGCTTTCTTT. Protein: CASSRNMDTEAFF.

This clone appeared once. The chain combines TRBV6-5 with TRBJ1-1; D is perhaps TRBD1 (5 bases). Germline V gene data show CDR1 as MNHEY and CDR2 as SVGAGI. The CDR3 loop spans 14 amino acids. V dropped 6 bases and J dropped 1 base, with 12 bases sitting between them. Here the CDR3 reads CASSPRRGNTEAFF. The CDR3 bases are TGTGCCAGCAGCCCTCGAAGGGGGAACACTGAAGCTTTCTTT.

V gene TRBV4-2 combines with J gene TRBJ2-2, with 12 nucleotides matching TRBD2. The CDR3 length is 17 residues. V lost 2 bases and J lost 2; bases outside the gene matches: 3. Per the germline V gene, CDR1 is LGHNA and CDR2 is YNFKEQ. CDR3 nucleotide sequence: TGTGCCAGCAGCCAACTAGGACTAGCGGGAAACACCGGGGAGCTGTTTTTT. It codes for CASSQLGLAGNTGELFF.

This CDR3 is CAISEIPGETQYF. The CDR3 DNA sequence: TGTGCCATCAGTGAAATTCCAGGAGAGACCCAGTACTTC. The chain combines TRBV10-3 with TRBJ2-5; D is unclear. Per the germline V gene, CDR1 is ENHRY and CDR2 is SYGVKD. This CDR3 contains 13 residues. V gave up 3 bases and J gave up 4 bases, with 9 bases separating them.

The V gene is TRBV15, the J gene TRBJ1-3; no clear D gene. This CDR3 contains 16 residues. The germline gives CDR1 LNHNV, CDR2 YYDKDF (reference sequence). V lost 2 bases, J lost 0 bases, and 11 bases lay in between. The DNA for the CDR3 is TGTGCCACCAGCAGAATAAGAAGGGCCTCTGGAAACACCATATATTTT. Encoded protein: CATSRIRRASGNTIYF.

CDR3 DNA: TGTGCCAGCAGCCCAGGGAGCTACGAGCAGTACTTC. This encodes CASSPGSYEQYF. The chain recombines TRBV7-2 with TRBJ2-7, with D perhaps matching TRBD1 or TRBD2 (5 bases each). The CDR3 length is 12 residues. Germline CDR1 and CDR2: SGHTA and FQGNSA. V was cut by 5 bases and J by 3 bases, with 8 bases left in between.

This sequence joins TRBV7-2 and TRBJ1-5; D is ambiguous. CDR3 length equals 14 residues. Germline V lookup: CDR1 SGHTA, CDR2 FQGNSA. The V end lost 1 base, the J end lost 8 bases, and 12 bases lay between the germline ends. This CDR3 reads CASSLVVVGEPQHF. In DNA, the CDR3 is TGTGCCAGCAGCTTAGTGGTTGTCGGGGAGCCCCAGCATTTT.

J is TRBJ1-6 and V is TRBV27; D may be TRBD1 (6 bases). The CDR3 contains 17 residues. Germline V gene lookup returns CDR1 MNHEY and CDR2 SMNVEV (reference sequence). V was shortened by 5 bases and J by 6 bases, with 20 bases between the two germline ends. The CDR3 bases are TGTGCCAGCAGTCCAGACAGGATGGTACGACTTAATTCACCCCTCCACTTT. The encoded protein is CASSPDRMVRLNSPLHF.

The chain has TRBV10-3 and TRBJ2-1; 10 bases are a match to TRBD2. The CDR3 is 15 amino acids. Germline V lookup: CDR1 ENHRY, CDR2 SYGVKD. After removal of 3 bases from V and 2 bases from J, the junction contained 1 base not matched to a gene. The CDR3 bases are TGTGCCATCAGTGAAAGCGGGGGGGCCTACAATGAGCAGTTCTTC. As protein: CAISESGGAYNEQFF.

The chain couples TRBV4-3 to TRBJ2-1; D tentatively reads TRBD1 or TRBD2 (6 bases each). From germline, CDR1 is LGHNA and CDR2 YSLEER. CDR3 length: 15 amino acids. Trimming shortened V by 0 bases and J by 8 bases, and 14 bases separated the two germline ends. Here the CDR3 reads CASSQDRGGRYEQFF. The CDR3 DNA follows: TGCGCCAGCAGCCAAGATAGAGGGGGGCGGTATGAGCAGTTCTTC.

This clone was observed a single time. This chain's CDR3 is CASSPPTPKKGYTF. The CDR3 DNA sequence: TGTGCCAGCTCACCACCGACACCAAAAAAGGGCTACACCTTC. The chain recombines TRBV18 with TRBJ1-2; D is ambiguous. Trimming shortened V by 0 bases and J by 8 bases, and 13 bases separated the two germline ends. Germline V lookup: CDR1 KGHSH, CDR2 LQKENI. The length of the CDR3 is 14 residues. Using reference TRBV18 and TRBJ1-2 for the parts outside the CDR3, the full variable domain is NAGVMQNPRHLVRRRGQEARLRCSPMKGHSHVYWYRQLPEEGLKFMVYLQKENIIDESGMPKERFSAEFPKEGPSILRIQQVVRGDSAAYFCASSPPTPKKGYTFGSGTRLTVV.

The chain joins TRBV7-9 to TRBJ2-1; 7 bases align to TRBD2. CDR1 is SEHNR, CDR2 FQNEAQ, per germline (reference sequence). The CDR3 covers 15 residues. The J segment lost 6 bases and the V segment lost 5 bases, leaving 10 bases of the junction unmatched. The CDR3 DNA follows: TGTGCCAGCAGCCCCCTGGAAGCGGGAACCAATGAGCAGTTCTTC. Translating it yields CASSPLEAGTNEQFF.

This clone was recorded a few times. The chain links TRBV27 to TRBJ1-1; D may be TRBD1 (5 bases). CDR3 length: 12 amino acids. Germline values: CDR1 MNHEY, CDR2 SMNVEV (reference sequence). V was shortened by 7 bases and J by 9 bases, with 15 bases between the two germline ends. The CDR3: CASISRDVQAFF. In DNA form, the CDR3 reads TGTGCCAGCATTTCCCGGGACGTCCAAGCTTTCTTT.

V usage is TRBV21-1 and J usage is TRBJ2-1. TRBV21-1 constitutes a pseudogene. CDR3 size: 11 residues. The CDR3 here is CASSKSTDPFF. The CDR3 DNA reads as TGTGCCAGCAGCAAATCAACTGACCCCTTCTTC.

The chain has TRBV7-2 and TRBJ1-5; no definite D call. The V gene's germline CDR1 is SGHTA and CDR2 FQGNSA. This CDR3 has 14 residues. Trimming pared 6 bases from V and 1 base from J, leaving 10 bases between. The CDR3 protein is CASSLSWSNQPQHF. The DNA for the CDR3 is TGTGCCAGCAGTCTTAGTTGGAGCAATCAGCCCCAGCATTTT.

The chain uses TRBV7-9 and TRBJ1-2, with D perhaps matching TRBD1 (5 bases). The CDR3 has 13 amino acids. Germline V gives CDR1 SEHNR, CDR2 FQNEAQ (reference sequence). Trimming left V 4 bases short and J 3 bases short, with 9 bases between. The CDR3 coding sequence is TGTGCCAGCAGCTCGGGGGTCCACTATGGCTACACCTTC. It codes for CASSSGVHYGYTF. The full variable domain, its missing parts supplied by reference TRBV7-9 and TRBJ1-2, is DTGVSQNPRHKITKRGQNVTFRCDPISEHNRLYWYRQTLGQGPEFLTYFQNEAQLEKSRLLSDRFSAERPKGSFSTLEIQRTEQGDSAMYLCASSSGVHYGYTFGSGTRLTVV.